This T cell receptor (beta chain) originates from a study of long-term antiretroviral therapy in people with HIV. Findings of the study overall: After ART, diversity increased yet remained lower than transplant donor controls. The range of CDR3 lengths in HIV repertoires proved narrower than that found in controls.

This clone was counted only a few times. Its specificity is unknown. This CDR3 region has 16 residues. The V gene's germline CDR1 is SGHTA and CDR2 FQGNSA. V lost 0 bases to trimming and J lost 5 bases; unmatched junction nucleotides: 9. Version v3.0 of the immunoSEQ assay was performed at survey level. Assay used: immunoSEQ multiplex PCR; TCRdb lists only in-frame clones, some missing. The sample yields about 7,200 clones, 65% to 75% seen once. The clonotype originates from a man aged 35 to 55 with HIV. J is TRBJ2-7 and V is TRBV7-2; 8 bases are shared with TRBD1. The sample here was unsorted PBMCs, taken around eleven months before starting antiretroviral therapy. The CDR3 sequence is CASSLALQTGAHEQYF. In DNA form, the CDR3 reads TGTGCCAGCAGCTTAGCGTTGCAGACAGGGGCCCACGAGCAGTACTTC.